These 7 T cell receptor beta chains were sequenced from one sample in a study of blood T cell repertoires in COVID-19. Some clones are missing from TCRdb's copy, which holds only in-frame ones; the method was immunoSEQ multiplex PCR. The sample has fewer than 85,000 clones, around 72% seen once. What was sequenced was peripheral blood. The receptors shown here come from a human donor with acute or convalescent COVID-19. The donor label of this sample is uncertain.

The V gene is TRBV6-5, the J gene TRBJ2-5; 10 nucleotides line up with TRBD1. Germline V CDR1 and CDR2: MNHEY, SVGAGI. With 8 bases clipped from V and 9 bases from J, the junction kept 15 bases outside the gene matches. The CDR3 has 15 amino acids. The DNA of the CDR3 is TGTGCCAGCGGGAGATTGGACAGGGGGGCCGCGGCCCAGTACTTC. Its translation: CASGRLDRGAAAQYF.

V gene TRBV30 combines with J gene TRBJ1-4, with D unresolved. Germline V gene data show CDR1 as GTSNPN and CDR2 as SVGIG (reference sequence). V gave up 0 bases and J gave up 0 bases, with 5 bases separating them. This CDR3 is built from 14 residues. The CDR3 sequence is CAWSVSATNEKLFF. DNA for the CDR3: TGTGCCTGGAGTGTTTCAGCAACTAATGAAAAACTGTTTTTT.

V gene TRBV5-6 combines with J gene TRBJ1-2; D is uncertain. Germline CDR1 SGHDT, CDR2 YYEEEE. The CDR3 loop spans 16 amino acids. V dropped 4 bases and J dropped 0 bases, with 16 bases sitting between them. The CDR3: CASSPSSGRSNYGYTF. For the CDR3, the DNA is TGTGCCAGCAGCCCCTCGAGCGGTCGATCTAACTATGGCTACACCTTC.

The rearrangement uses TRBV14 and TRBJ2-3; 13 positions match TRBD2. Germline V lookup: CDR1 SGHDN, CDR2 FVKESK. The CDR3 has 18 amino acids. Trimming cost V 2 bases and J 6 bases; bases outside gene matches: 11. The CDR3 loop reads CASSQFWTSGSNFDTQYF. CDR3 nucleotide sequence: TGTGCCAGCAGCCAATTTTGGACTAGCGGGAGTAACTTCGATACGCAGTATTTT.

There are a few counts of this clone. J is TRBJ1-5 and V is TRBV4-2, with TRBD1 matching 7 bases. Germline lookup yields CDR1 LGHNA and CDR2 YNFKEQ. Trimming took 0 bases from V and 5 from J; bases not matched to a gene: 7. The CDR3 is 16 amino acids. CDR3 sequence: CASSQESYRGHQPQHF. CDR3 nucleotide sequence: TGTGCCAGCAGCCAAGAATCTTACAGGGGACATCAGCCCCAGCATTTT.

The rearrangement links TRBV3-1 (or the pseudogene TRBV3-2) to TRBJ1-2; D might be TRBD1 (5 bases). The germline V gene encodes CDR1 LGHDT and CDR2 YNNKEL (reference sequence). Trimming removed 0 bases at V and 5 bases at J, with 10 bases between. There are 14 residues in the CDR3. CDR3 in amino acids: CASSQEETVYGYTF. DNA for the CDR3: TGTGCCAGCAGCCAAGAAGAGACAGTTTATGGCTACACCTTC.

CDR3: CASSTREEGSYNSPLHF. The CDR3 coding sequence is TGTGCCAGTAGTACCCGGGAGGAGGGGTCCTATAATTCACCCCTCCACTTT. This chain joins TRBV19 and TRBJ1-6; tentative D call: TRBD1 (5 bases). The germline CDR1 and CDR2 sequences are LNHDA and SQIVND (reference sequence). The V end was cut by 4 bases, the J end by 1 base, with 14 bases between. CDR3 length: 17 residues.